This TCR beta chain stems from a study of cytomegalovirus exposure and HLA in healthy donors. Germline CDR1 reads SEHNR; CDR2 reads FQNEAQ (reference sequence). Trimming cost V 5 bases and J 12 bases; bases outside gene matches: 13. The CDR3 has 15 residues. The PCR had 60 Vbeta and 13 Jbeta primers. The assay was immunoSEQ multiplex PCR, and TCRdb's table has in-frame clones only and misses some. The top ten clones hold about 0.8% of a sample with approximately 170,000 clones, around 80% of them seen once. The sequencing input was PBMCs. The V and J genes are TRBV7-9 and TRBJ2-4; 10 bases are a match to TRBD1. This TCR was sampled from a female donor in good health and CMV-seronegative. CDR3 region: CASSRDSPTGGSQYF. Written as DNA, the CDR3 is TGTGCCAGCAGCCGGGACAGTCCGACAGGGGGCAGTCAGTACTTC.